This is a list of T cell receptor beta chains from one sample in a study of blood T cell repertoires in COVID-19. The protocol was immunoSEQ multiplex PCR, while the TCRdb copy is restricted to in-frame clones and leaves out a portion. The table shows about 94,000 clones, with roughly 80% occurring only once. Material for sequencing was peripheral blood. The receptors derive from a human donor in a cohort sampled during active COVID-19. The CDR3 runs from the conserved cysteine through the conserved F or W. The D gene is left open where the match is weak. Size is omitted from some rows. Given values are once, few, many or a class for expanded clones.

j_call: TRBJ1-2
clone_size: few
d_call: NA
v_call: TRBV19
cdr3_aa: CASSQDNYGYTF
cdr3_nt: TGTGCCAGTAGTCAGGATAACTATGGCTACACCTTC

j_call: TRBJ2-7
clone_size: NA
d_call: TRBD2
v_call: TRBV11-2
cdr3_aa: CASSLRLAGAYEQYF
cdr3_nt: TGTGCCAGCAGCTTAAGGCTAGCGGGAGCCTACGAGCAGTACTTC

j_call: TRBJ1-1
clone_size: NA
d_call: NA
v_call: TRBV12-5
cdr3_aa: CASGLGAGSEAFF
cdr3_nt: TGTGCTAGTGGTTTGGGGGCGGGGAGTGAAGCTTTCTTT

j_call: TRBJ1-2
clone_size: few
d_call: NA
v_call: TRBV19
cdr3_aa: CASSWSGQYGYTF
cdr3_nt: TGTGCCAGTAGTTGGAGTGGTCAGTATGGCTACACCTTC

j_call: TRBJ2-1
clone_size: few
d_call: TRBD2
v_call: TRBV29-1
cdr3_aa: CSVAGLAYNEQFF
cdr3_nt: TGCAGCGTTGCGGGACTAGCTTACAATGAGCAGTTCTTC

j_call: TRBJ2-7
clone_size: NA
d_call: NA
v_call: TRBV11-1
cdr3_aa: CASSLGGTVSYEQYF
cdr3_nt: TGTGCCAGCAGCTTAGGTGGGACTGTTTCCTACGAGCAGTACTTC

j_call: TRBJ2-1
clone_size: NA
d_call: NA
v_call: TRBV4-1
cdr3_aa: CASSQSGAIEQFF
cdr3_nt: TGCGCCAGCAGCCAATCAGGGGCTATTGAGCAGTTCTTC

j_call: TRBJ2-7
clone_size: NA
d_call: NA
v_call: TRBV11-2
cdr3_aa: CASSPGLTYEQYF
cdr3_nt: TGTGCCAGCAGCCCTGGACTTACCTACGAGCAGTACTTC

j_call: TRBJ2-7
clone_size: NA
d_call: NA
v_call: TRBV7-2
cdr3_aa: CASSLGASRETRQYF
cdr3_nt: TGTGCCAGCAGCTTAGGGGCCAGTCGGGAGACTAGACAGTACTTC

j_call: TRBJ2-7
clone_size: few
d_call: NA
v_call: TRBV28
cdr3_aa: CASKLRDTYEQYF
cdr3_nt: TGTGCCAGCAAGCTCCGGGACACCTACGAGCAGTACTTC

j_call: TRBJ2-7
clone_size: NA
d_call: NA
v_call: TRBV27
cdr3_aa: CASWGGQGSGEQYF
cdr3_nt: TGTGCCAGTTGGGGGGGTCAGGGGTCGGGCGAGCAGTACTTC

j_call: TRBJ2-1
clone_size: NA
d_call: NA
v_call: TRBV28
cdr3_aa: CASSSRQISSYNEQFF
cdr3_nt: TGTGCCAGCAGTTCCCGACAGATTAGCTCCTACAATGAGCAGTTCTTC

j_call: TRBJ2-7
clone_size: NA
d_call: NA
v_call: TRBV1
cdr3_aa: CTRAVFPRGEQYF
cdr3_nt: TGCACCAGGGCCGTTTTCCCTAGGGGCGAGCAGTACTTC

j_call: TRBJ1-4
clone_size: NA
d_call: TRBD1
v_call: TRBV27
cdr3_aa: CASSFGVDRGRVRNEKLFF
cdr3_nt: TGTGCCAGCAGTTTCGGAGTAGACAGGGGGCGCGTTAGGAATGAAAAACTGTTTTTT

j_call: TRBJ1-1
clone_size: few
d_call: NA
v_call: TRBV30
cdr3_aa: CAWSLDTNTEAFF
cdr3_nt: TGTGCCTGGAGTCTGGACACGAACACTGAAGCTTTCTTT